These 12 T cell receptor beta chains came from one sample sequenced in a study of Tregs in tolerant kidney transplant recipients. The method was immunoSEQ multiplex PCR; TCRdb's version includes in-frame clones alone and lacks a portion of them. The sample has about 64,000 clones, under 98% seen once. The input for sequencing was Tregs from blood, taken before the transplant. The receptors were sampled from a human donor who received a combined kidney and bone marrow transplant.

V gene TRBV14 combines with J gene TRBJ2-3; D is ambiguous. CDR1 is SGHDN and CDR2 is FVKESK in the germline V gene. The germline V and J ends were trimmed by 2 bases and 4 bases, with 4 bases remaining between them. The CDR3 runs to 12 residues. CDR3 bases: TGTGCCAGCAGCCAACCGTCAGATACGCAGTATTTT. It specifies CASSQPSDTQYF.

The rearrangement joins TRBV5-1 to TRBJ1-2; D is ambiguous. V was cut by 4 bases and J by 2 bases, with 15 bases left in between. The CDR3 has 15 amino acids. CDR1 is SGHRS, CDR2 YFSETQ, per germline. The CDR3 DNA sequence: TGCGCCAGCAGCCCGGTGGGAGGGCAAAACTATGGCTACACCTTC. Residues: CASSPVGGQNYGYTF.

The gene calls are TRBV2 and TRBJ2-3; 8 nucleotides line up with TRBD2. CDR3 length: 16 amino acids. Losses at the gene ends were 6 bases for V and 4 bases for J; bases not matched to a gene: 12. Germline CDR1 and CDR2: SNHLY and FYNNEI. In nucleotides, the CDR3 is TGTGCCAGCAGCTACCTCAGCGGGAGAGGAGCAGATACGCAGTATTTT. Its protein is CASSYLSGRGADTQYF.

This sequence joins TRBV7-2 and TRBJ2-4; 15 nucleotides line up with TRBD2. The germline gives CDR1 SGHTA, CDR2 FQGNSA. This CDR3 is 16 amino acids long. The V segment lost 6 bases and the J segment 5 bases; nucleotides outside the gene matches: 5. The CDR3 spells CASSSGLAGGQNIQYF. The CDR3 nucleotides read TGTGCCAGCAGTTCTGGACTAGCGGGGGGGCAAAACATTCAGTACTTC. The variable domain in full, completed from reference TRBV7-2 and TRBJ2-4, reads GAGVSQSPSNKVTEKGKDVELRCDPISGHTALYWYRQSLGQGLEFLIYFQGNSAPDKSGLPSDRFSAERTGGSVSTLTIQRTQQEDSAVYLCASSSGLAGGQNIQYFGAGTRLSVL.

The V and J genes are TRBV11-2 and TRBJ1-1, with D tentatively TRBD1 (5 bases). Between the trimmed V and J ends, which lost 3 bases and 5 bases, there was a span of 10 bases. The CDR3 is made up of 13 amino acids. Germline V lookup: CDR1 SGHAT, CDR2 FQNNGV. CDR3 bases: TGTGCCAGCAGCTTGCGGCGGGGGACTGAAGCTTTCTTT. Translation: CASSLRRGTEAFF.

The chain combines TRBV15 with TRBJ2-5, with unresolved D. The germline V gene encodes CDR1 LNHNV and CDR2 YYDKDF (reference sequence). The CDR3 length is 16 residues. Trimming shortened V by 1 base and J by 0 bases, and 12 bases separated the two germline ends. The CDR3 nucleotides are TGTGCCACCAGCAGAGCCTCTCGCCCAGACCAAGAGACCCAGTACTTC. As protein: CATSRASRPDQETQYF.

The V gene is TRBV4-3, the J gene TRBJ1-1; possible D gene TRBD1, 6 bases. The V and J ends lost 2 bases and 10 bases respectively, with 17 bases between them. The CDR3 spans 14 residues. Germline values: CDR1 LGHNA, CDR2 YSLEER. CDR3 in amino acids: CASSQNRAPSRAFF. In DNA, the CDR3 is TGCGCCAGCAGCCAAAACAGGGCTCCGTCTCGAGCTTTCTTT.

In its sample, this clone was seen once. The genes are TRBV18 and TRBJ1-2; 8 nucleotides match TRBD1. V lost 6 bases, J lost 3 bases, and 9 bases stayed unmatched. The CDR3 runs to 15 residues. Germline CDR1 is KGHSH and CDR2 is LQKENI. CDR3 coding DNA: TGTGCCAGCTCGCGACGGACAGGGTGGGACTATGGCTACACCTTC. Residues: CASSRRTGWDYGYTF. Full variable domain (rest looked up from reference TRBV18 and TRBJ1-2): NAGVMQNPRHLVRRRGQEARLRCSPMKGHSHVYWYRQLPEEGLKFMVYLQKENIIDESGMPKERFSAEFPKEGPSILRIQQVVRGDSAAYFCASSRRTGWDYGYTFGSGTRLTVV.

The rearrangement joins TRBV5-1 to TRBJ2-1; D might be TRBD1 (5 bases). Germline V gene sequence: CDR1 SGHRS, CDR2 YFSETQ. The V end lost 4 bases, the J end lost 6 bases, and 8 bases lay between the germline ends. CDR3 length: 12 residues. The CDR3 sequence: CASSIQGNEQFF. The CDR3 region has the DNA TGCGCCAGCAGCATCCAGGGCAATGAGCAGTTCTTC.

This chain connects TRBV30 to TRBJ2-7, with 7 bases that match TRBD1. Germline CDR1 GTSNPN, CDR2 SVGIG (reference sequence). The CDR3 contains 13 residues. V shed 7 bases and J 4 bases; nucleotides not matched to a gene: 10. The CDR3 loop reads CASDRKGAYEQYF. CDR3 sequence (DNA): TGTGCCTCGGACAGGAAAGGAGCGTACGAGCAGTACTTC.

The chain recombines TRBV2 with TRBJ2-5; 8 bases match TRBD1. The CDR3 runs to 13 residues. J lost 5 bases, V lost 5 bases, and 4 bases had no gene match. The V gene's germline CDR1 is SNHLY and CDR2 FYNNEI. As DNA, the CDR3 is TGTGCCAGCAGTTCAGGGGGCAGGGAGACCCAGTACTTC. Its translation: CASSSGGRETQYF.

The table lists this clone with a count of one. The CDR3 DNA sequence: TGTGCCAGCAGGAGGGATTATGGCTACACCTTC. Protein sequence: CASRRDYGYTF. This chain links TRBV7-9 with TRBJ1-2; no definite D call. CDR1 is SEHNR and CDR2 is FQNEAQ in the germline V gene (reference sequence). The length of the CDR3 is 11 residues. V was pared by 6 bases and J by 5 bases, with 7 bases between.